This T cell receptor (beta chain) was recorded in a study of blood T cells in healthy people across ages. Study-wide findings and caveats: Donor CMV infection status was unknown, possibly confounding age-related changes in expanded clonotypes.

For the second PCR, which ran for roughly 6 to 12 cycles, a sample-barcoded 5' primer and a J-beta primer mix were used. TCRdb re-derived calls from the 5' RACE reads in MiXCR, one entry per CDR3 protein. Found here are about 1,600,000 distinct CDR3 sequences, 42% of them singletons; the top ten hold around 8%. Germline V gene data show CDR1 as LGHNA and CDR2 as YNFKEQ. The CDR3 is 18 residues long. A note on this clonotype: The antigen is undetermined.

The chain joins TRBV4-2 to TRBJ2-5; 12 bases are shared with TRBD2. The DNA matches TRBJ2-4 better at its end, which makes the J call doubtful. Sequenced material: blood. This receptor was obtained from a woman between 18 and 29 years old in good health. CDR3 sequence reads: CASSQDLASGRGGNIQYF. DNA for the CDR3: TGTGCCAGCAGCCAAGATCTAGCTAGCGGGAGGGGTGGAAACATTCAGTACTTC.